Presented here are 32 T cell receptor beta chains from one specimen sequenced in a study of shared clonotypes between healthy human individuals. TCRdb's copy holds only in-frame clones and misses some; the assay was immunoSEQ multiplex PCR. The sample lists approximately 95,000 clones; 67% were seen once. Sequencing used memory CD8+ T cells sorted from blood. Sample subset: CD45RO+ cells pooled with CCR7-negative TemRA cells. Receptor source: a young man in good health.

CDR3 protein: CASNRGGEAFF. The CDR3 nucleotides are TGTGCCAGCAACCGGGGGGGCGAAGCTTTCTTT. The V gene is TRBV6-6, the J gene TRBJ1-1; D perhaps matches TRBD1 (6 bases). With 7 bases removed from V and 8 bases from J, the gap between germline ends came to 11 bases. This CDR3 region has 11 residues. Germline assignment: CDR1 MNHNY and CDR2 SVGAGI (reference sequence).

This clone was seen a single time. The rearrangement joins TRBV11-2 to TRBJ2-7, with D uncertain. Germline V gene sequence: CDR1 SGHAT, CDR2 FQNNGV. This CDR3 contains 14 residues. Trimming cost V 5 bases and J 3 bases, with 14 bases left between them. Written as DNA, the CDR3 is TGTGCCAGCAGCCGGAGTACTCAAAGCTACGAGCAGTACTTC. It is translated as CASSRSTQSYEQYF.

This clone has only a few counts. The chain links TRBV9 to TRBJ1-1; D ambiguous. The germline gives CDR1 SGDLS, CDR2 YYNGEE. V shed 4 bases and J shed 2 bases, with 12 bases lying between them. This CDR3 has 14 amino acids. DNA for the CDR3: TGTGCCAGCAGCCAGGCACAGAAAAACACTGAAGCTTTCTTT. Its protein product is CASSQAQKNTEAFF.

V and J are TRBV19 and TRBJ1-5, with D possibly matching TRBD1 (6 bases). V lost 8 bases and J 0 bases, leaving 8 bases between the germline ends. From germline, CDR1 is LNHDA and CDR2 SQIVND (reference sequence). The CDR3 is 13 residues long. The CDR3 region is CASGDTSNQPQHF. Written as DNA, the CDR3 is TGTGCCAGTGGGGACACTAGCAATCAGCCCCAGCATTTT.

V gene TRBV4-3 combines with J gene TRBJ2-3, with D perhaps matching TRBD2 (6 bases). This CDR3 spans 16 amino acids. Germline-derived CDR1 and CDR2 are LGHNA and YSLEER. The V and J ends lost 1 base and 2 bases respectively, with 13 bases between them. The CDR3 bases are TGCGCCAGCAGCCAAGGGGTGCGGGAATACACAGATACGCAGTATTTT. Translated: CASSQGVREYTDTQYF.

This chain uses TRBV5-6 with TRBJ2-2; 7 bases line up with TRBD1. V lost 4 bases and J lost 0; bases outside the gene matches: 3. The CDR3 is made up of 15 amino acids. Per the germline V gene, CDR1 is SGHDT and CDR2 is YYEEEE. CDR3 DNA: TGTGCCAGCAGCCCCGGGACAGCGAACACCGGGGAGCTGTTTTTT. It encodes CASSPGTANTGELFF.

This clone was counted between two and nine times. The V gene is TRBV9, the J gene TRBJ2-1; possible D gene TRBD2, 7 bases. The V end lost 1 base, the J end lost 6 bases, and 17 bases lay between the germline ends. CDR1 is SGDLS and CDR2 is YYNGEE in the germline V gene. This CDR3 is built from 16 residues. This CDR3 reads CASSVLAGAQPNEQFF. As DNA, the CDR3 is TGTGCCAGCAGCGTACTCGCGGGGGCCCAACCCAATGAGCAGTTCTTC.

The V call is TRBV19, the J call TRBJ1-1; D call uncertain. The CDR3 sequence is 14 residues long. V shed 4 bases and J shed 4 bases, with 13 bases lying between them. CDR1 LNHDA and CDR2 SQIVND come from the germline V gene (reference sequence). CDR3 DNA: TGTGCCAGTAGTACCGGGCGGGAGAGCACTGAAGCTTTCTTT. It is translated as CASSTGRESTEAFF.

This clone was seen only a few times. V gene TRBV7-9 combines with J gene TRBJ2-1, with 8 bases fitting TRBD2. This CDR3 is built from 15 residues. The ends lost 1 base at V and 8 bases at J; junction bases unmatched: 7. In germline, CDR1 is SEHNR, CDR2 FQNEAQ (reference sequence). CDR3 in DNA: TGTGCCAGCAGCTTAGTCGTAGCGGGAACGGATGAGCAGTTCTTC. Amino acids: CASSLVVAGTDEQFF.

This CDR3 is CASSPPQEPPYEQYF. The CDR3 region has the DNA TGTGCCAGCTCACCACCACAGGAGCCACCCTACGAGCAGTACTTC. The V and J genes are TRBV18 and TRBJ2-7, with D maybe TRBD1 (5 bases). The V end lost 0 bases, the J end lost 2 bases, and 11 bases lay between the germline ends. The CDR3 is made up of 15 amino acids. In germline, CDR1 is KGHSH, CDR2 LQKENI.

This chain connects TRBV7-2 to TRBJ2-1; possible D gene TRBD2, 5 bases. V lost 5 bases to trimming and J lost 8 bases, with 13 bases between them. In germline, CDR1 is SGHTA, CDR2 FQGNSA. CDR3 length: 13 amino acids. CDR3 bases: TGTGCCAGCAGCCCTAGCTTCCTCGATGAGCAGTTCTTC. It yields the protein CASSPSFLDEQFF.

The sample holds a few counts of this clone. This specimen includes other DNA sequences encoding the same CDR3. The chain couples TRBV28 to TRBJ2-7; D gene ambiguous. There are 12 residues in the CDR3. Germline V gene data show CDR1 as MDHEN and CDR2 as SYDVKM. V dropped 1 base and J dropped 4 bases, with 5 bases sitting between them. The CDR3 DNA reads TGTGCCAGCAGTTTATCAACTTACGAGCAGTACTTC. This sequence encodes CASSLSTYEQYF. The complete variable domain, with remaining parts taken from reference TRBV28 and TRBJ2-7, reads DVKVTQSSRYLVKRTGEKVFLECVQDMDHENMFWYRQDPGLGLRLIYFSYDVKMKEKGDIPEGYSVSREKKERFSLILESASTNQTSMYLCASSLSTYEQYFGPGTRLTVT.

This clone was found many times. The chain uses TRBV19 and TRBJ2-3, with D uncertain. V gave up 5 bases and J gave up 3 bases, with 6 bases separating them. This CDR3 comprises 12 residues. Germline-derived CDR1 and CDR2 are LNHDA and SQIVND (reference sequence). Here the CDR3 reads CASSQSTDTQYF. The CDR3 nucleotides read TGTGCCAGTAGTCAATCTACAGATACGCAGTATTTT.

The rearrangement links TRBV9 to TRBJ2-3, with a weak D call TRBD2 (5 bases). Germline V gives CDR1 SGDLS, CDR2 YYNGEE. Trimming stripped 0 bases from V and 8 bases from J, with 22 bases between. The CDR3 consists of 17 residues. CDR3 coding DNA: TGTGCCAGCAGCGTAGGAGAGGGCCTAGGTGGTCGTAGTACGCAGTATTTT. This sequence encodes CASSVGEGLGGRSTQYF. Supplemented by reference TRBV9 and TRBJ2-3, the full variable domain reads DSGVTQTPKHLITATGQRVTLRCSPRSGDLSVYWYQQSLDQGLQFLIQYYNGEERAKGNILERFSAQQFPDLHSELNLSSLELGDSALYFCASSVGEGLGGRSTQYFGPGTRLTVL.

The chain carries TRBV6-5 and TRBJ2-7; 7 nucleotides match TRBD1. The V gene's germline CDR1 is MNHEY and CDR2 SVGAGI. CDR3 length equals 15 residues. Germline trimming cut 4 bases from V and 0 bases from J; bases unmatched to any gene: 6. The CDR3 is CASSSTGDSSYEQYF. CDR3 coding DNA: TGTGCCAGCAGTTCCACAGGGGATAGCTCCTACGAGCAGTACTTC.

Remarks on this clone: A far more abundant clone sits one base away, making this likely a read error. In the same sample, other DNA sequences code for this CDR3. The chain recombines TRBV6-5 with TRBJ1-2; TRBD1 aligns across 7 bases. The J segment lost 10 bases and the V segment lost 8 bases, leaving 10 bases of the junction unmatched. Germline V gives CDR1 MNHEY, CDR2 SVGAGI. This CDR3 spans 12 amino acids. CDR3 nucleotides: TGTGCCAGCGGCCGGACAGGAGGTTTCTACACCTTC. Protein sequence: CASGRTGGFYTF.

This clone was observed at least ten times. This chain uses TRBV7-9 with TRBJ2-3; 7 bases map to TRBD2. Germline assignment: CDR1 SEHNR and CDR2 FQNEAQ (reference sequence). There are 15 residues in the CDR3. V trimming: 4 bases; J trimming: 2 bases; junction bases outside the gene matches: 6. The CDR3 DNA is TGTGCCAGCAGCTCCACTAGCGTGTACACAGATACGCAGTATTTT. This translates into CASSSTSVYTDTQYF.

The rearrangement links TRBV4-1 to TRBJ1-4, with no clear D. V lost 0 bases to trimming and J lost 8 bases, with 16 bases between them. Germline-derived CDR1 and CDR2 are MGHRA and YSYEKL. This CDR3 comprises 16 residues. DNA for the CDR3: TGCGCCAGCAGCCAAGAAAGGGCAGGCCTTAGGGAAAAACTGTTTTTT. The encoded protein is CASSQERAGLREKLFF.

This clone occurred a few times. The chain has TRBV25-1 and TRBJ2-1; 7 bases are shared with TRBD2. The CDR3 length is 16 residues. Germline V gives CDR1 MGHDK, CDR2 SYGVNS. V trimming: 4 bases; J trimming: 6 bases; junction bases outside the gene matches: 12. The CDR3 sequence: CASSGGGSTSRNEQFF. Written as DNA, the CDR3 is TGTGCCAGCAGTGGGGGGGGATCGACTTCCCGCAATGAGCAGTTCTTC.

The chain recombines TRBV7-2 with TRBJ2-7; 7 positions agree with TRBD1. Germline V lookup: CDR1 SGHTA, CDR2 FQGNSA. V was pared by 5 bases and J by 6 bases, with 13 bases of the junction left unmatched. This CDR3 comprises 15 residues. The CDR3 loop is CASSASPGTVGEQYF. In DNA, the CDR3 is TGTGCCAGCAGCGCATCGCCCGGGACAGTAGGCGAGCAGTACTTC.

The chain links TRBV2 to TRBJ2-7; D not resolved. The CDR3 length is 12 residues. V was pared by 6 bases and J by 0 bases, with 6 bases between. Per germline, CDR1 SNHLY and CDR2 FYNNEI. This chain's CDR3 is CASRWISYEQYF. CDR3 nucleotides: TGTGCCAGCAGATGGATCTCCTACGAGCAGTACTTC.

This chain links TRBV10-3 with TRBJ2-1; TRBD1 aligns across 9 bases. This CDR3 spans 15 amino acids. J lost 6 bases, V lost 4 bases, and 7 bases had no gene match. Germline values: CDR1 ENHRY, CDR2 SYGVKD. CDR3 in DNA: TGTGCCATCAGTGTTGACCGGGACAGGGTCAATGAGCAGTTCTTC. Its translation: CAISVDRDRVNEQFF.

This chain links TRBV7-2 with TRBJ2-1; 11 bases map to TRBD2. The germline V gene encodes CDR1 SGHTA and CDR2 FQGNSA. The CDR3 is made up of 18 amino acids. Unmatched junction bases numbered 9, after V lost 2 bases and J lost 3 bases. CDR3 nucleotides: TGTGCCAGCAGCTTAAGCTCCCTACTAGCGGGAGACTACAATGAGCAGTTCTTC. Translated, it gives CASSLSSLLAGDYNEQFF.

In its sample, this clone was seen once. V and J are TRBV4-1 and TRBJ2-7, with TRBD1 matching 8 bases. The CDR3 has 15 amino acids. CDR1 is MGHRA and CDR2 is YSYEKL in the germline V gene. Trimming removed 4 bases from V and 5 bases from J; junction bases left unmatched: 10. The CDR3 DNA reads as TGCGCCAGCAGCCTGACCGGGACAGGCTGGGACGAGCAGTACTTC. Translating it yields CASSLTGTGWDEQYF.

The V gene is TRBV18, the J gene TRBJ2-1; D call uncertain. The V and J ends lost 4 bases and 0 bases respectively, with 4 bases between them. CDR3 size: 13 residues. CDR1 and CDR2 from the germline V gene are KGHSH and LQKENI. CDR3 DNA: TGTGCCAGCTCACATTTCTCCTACAATGAGCAGTTCTTC. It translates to CASSHFSYNEQFF.

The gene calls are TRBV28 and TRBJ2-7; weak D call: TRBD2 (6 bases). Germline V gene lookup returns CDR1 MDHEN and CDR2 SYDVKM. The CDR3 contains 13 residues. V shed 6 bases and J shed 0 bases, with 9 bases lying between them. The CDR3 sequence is CASSQGLSYEQYF. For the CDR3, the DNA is TGTGCCAGCAGCCAGGGACTCTCCTACGAGCAGTACTTC.

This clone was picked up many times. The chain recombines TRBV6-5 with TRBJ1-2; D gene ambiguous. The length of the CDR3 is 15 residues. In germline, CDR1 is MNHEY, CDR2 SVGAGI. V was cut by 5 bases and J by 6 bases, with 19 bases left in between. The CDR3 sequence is CASSGVGPTSDGYTF. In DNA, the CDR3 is TGTGCCAGCAGTGGCGTAGGACCGACCTCAGATGGCTACACCTTC.

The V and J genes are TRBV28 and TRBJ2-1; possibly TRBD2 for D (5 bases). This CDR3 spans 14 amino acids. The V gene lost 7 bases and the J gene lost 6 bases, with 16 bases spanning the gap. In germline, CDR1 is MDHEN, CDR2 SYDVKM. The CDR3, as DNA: TGTGCCAGCATGACTATTCCCCCCTCCAATGAGCAGTTCTTC. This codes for CASMTIPPSNEQFF.

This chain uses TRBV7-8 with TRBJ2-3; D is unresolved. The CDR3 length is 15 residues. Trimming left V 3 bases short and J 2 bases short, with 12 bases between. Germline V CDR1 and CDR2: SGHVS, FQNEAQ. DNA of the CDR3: TGTGCCAGCAGCTTCGATAGCAGCGACACAGATACGCAGTATTTT. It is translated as CASSFDSSDTDTQYF.

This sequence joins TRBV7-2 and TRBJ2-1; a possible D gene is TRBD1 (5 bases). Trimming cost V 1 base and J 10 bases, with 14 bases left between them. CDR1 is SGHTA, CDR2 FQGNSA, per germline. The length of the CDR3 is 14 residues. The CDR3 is CASSLGGGSTEQFF. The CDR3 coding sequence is TGTGCCAGCAGCTTAGGGGGCGGAAGTACGGAGCAGTTCTTC.

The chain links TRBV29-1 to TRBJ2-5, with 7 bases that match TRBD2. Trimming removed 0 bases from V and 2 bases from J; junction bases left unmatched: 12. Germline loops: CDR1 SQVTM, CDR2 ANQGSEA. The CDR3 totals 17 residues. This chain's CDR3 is CSVEDPGLAESQETQYF. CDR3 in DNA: TGCAGCGTTGAAGACCCCGGGCTAGCGGAGTCACAAGAGACCCAGTACTTC.

The CDR3 DNA reads as TGTGCCAGCACTCGGACTAGCGCCTCAGATACGCAGTATTTT. Translated: CASTRTSASDTQYF. The gene calls are TRBV5-6 and TRBJ2-3; 9 bases line up with TRBD2. Germline V CDR1 and CDR2: SGHDT, YYEEEE. V was pared by 6 bases and J by 4 bases, with 6 bases of the junction left unmatched. The CDR3 has 14 residues. Full variable domain (rest looked up from reference TRBV5-6 and TRBJ2-3): DAGVTQSPTHLIKTRGQQVTLRCSPKSGHDTVSWYQQALGQGPQFIFQYYEEEERQRGNFPDRFSGHQFPNYSSELNVNALLLGDSALYLCASTRTSASDTQYFGPGTRLTVL.